The 27 T cell receptor beta chains presented below share a single source sample, sequenced in a study of shared clonotypes between healthy human individuals. The protocol was immunoSEQ multiplex PCR, while the TCRdb copy is restricted to in-frame clones and leaves out a portion. This table has over 700,000 clones, 72% appearing once. What was sequenced was memory CD4+ T cells sorted from blood. Documented subset: CD45RA-negative fraction. These receptors were obtained from a woman between 25 and 40 years old in good health.

The chain employs TRBV5-4 and TRBJ2-5; perhaps TRBD1 as D (6 bases). V lost 0 bases and J 4 bases, leaving 13 bases between the germline ends. The CDR3 runs 15 residues. The germline V gene has CDR1 SGHNT and CDR2 YYREEE (reference sequence). The CDR3 sequence is CASSLAQGGGETQYF. The CDR3 DNA reads TGTGCCAGCAGCTTGGCACAGGGCGGCGGAGAGACCCAGTACTTC.

V gene TRBV5-1 combines with J gene TRBJ2-1; 12 bases are shared with TRBD2. The CDR3 is 15 amino acids. Trimming removed 2 bases from V and 7 bases from J; junction bases left unmatched: 4. Germline CDR1 SGHRS, CDR2 YFSETQ. The CDR3 DNA sequence: TGCGCCAGCAGCTTCCTAGCGGGAGGGCAAAATGAGCAGTTCTTC. As protein: CASSFLAGGQNEQFF.

V is TRBV7-9 and J is TRBJ1-5, with TRBD1 matching 7 bases. The CDR3 runs 14 residues. Trimming cost V 4 bases and J 2 bases; bases outside gene matches: 2. Germline CDR1 reads SEHNR; CDR2 reads FQNEAQ (reference sequence). CDR3 sequence (DNA): TGTGCCAGCAGCTCCGGGACAGGCAATCAGCCCCAGCATTTT. Protein sequence: CASSSGTGNQPQHF.

This clone was recorded at least ten times. The gene calls are TRBV9 and TRBJ1-3; a possible D gene is TRBD1 (5 bases). The germline V gene encodes CDR1 SGDLS and CDR2 YYNGEE. Trimming took off 0 bases at V and 0 bases at J, with 10 bases between the two ends. The CDR3 loop spans 16 amino acids. CDR3 in amino acids: CASSVGGAISGNTIYF. CDR3 nucleotides: TGTGCCAGCAGCGTAGGCGGGGCGATCTCTGGAAACACCATATATTTT.

This clone appeared a few times. The rearrangement links TRBV19 to TRBJ2-7; possibly TRBD1 or TRBD2 for D (5 bases each). This CDR3 region has 16 residues. Trimming left V 5 bases short and J 2 bases short, with 19 bases between. Germline assignment: CDR1 LNHDA and CDR2 SQIVND (reference sequence). The DNA of the CDR3 is TGTGCCAGTAGTTCCAAGAGGCAGACGGGGCCCTACGAGCAGTACTTC. It encodes CASSSKRQTGPYEQYF.

This chain uses TRBV11-2 with TRBJ2-7, with 9 bases that match TRBD1. Germline loops: CDR1 SGHAT, CDR2 FQNNGV. The CDR3 is 17 residues long. V trimming: 0 bases; J trimming: 1 base; junction bases outside the gene matches: 7. Here the CDR3 DNA reads TGTGCCAGCAGCTTAGAGGAAGGGACAGGGTGGTCCTACGAGCAGTACTTC. This codes for CASSLEEGTGWSYEQYF.

The sample holds one count of this clone. The chain uses TRBV5-6 and TRBJ1-1, with D perhaps matching TRBD1 (5 bases). This CDR3 has 17 amino acids. Germline loops: CDR1 SGHDT, CDR2 YYEEEE. The V gene lost 0 bases and the J gene lost 0 bases, with 15 bases spanning the gap. The CDR3 sequence is CASSLVRGLGMNTEAFF. As DNA, the CDR3 is TGTGCCAGCAGCTTGGTTAGGGGCCTCGGGATGAACACTGAAGCTTTCTTT.

The chain's CDR3 is CAWSVSRTGYNEQFF. Here the CDR3 DNA reads TGTGCCTGGAGTGTTTCCCGGACAGGGTACAATGAGCAGTTCTTC. The V and J genes are TRBV30 and TRBJ2-1, with 8 bases fitting TRBD1. V lost 0 bases, J lost 4 bases, and 5 bases stayed unmatched. The CDR3 length is 15 residues. Germline V CDR1 and CDR2: GTSNPN, SVGIG (reference sequence).

The gene calls are TRBV18 and TRBJ2-7; D is perhaps TRBD1 (5 bases). V gave up 5 bases and J gave up 5 bases, with 19 bases separating them. The CDR3 loop spans 15 amino acids. Germline V gene data show CDR1 as KGHSH and CDR2 as LQKENI. The CDR3 region is CASSLNEGESDEQYF. The CDR3 DNA reads as TGTGCCAGCTCATTAAATGAAGGGGAAAGCGACGAGCAGTACTTC.

There are a few counts of this clone. The chain employs TRBV2 and TRBJ2-1; TRBD2 is a possible D gene (5 bases). V was cut by 1 base and J by 6 bases, with 7 bases left in between. CDR1 is SNHLY, CDR2 FYNNEI, per germline. This CDR3 comprises 13 residues. The CDR3 region is CASSEGRVNEQFF. CDR3 in DNA: TGTGCCAGCAGTGAAGGGCGGGTCAATGAGCAGTTCTTC.

This clone was seen only a few times. V usage is TRBV27 and J usage is TRBJ2-4; D might be TRBD1 or TRBD2, each matching 5 bases. The CDR3 spans 15 residues. V lost 5 bases to trimming and J lost 5 bases, with 16 bases between them. Germline lookup yields CDR1 MNHEY and CDR2 SMNVEV (reference sequence). The CDR3 here is CASSNPGLGQNIQYF. As DNA, the CDR3 is TGTGCCAGCAGTAATCCAGGCTTGGGACAAAACATTCAGTACTTC.

This clone has just a few counts. V is TRBV6-1 and J is TRBJ2-5; no clear D. V was cut by 7 bases and J by 2 bases, with 8 bases left in between. The CDR3 runs 12 residues. Looked up from germline, CDR1 is MNHNS and CDR2 is SASEGT. CDR3 in DNA: TGTGCCAGCAAATTGAGACAAGAGACCCAGTACTTC. Amino acids: CASKLRQETQYF.

The rearrangement links TRBV7-8 to TRBJ2-7; TRBD2 matches 7 bases. With V trimmed by 1 base and J by 3 bases, 6 bases remained unmatched. This CDR3 is built from 15 residues. Germline-derived CDR1 and CDR2 are SGHVS and FQNEAQ. The CDR3 sequence is CASSLDAGVDYEQYF. Written as DNA, the CDR3 is TGTGCCAGCAGCTTAGACGCGGGAGTGGACTACGAGCAGTACTTC.

J is TRBJ2-7 and V is TRBV5-6; maybe TRBD2 (7 bases). Germline values: CDR1 SGHDT, CDR2 YYEEEE. Deletions cut 3 bases from V and 6 bases from J, with 22 bases between. The CDR3 covers 16 residues. The DNA for the CDR3 is TGTGCCAGCAGCTGGATAAAAGGGGGGGCTCTAGGCGAGCAGTACTTC. The encoded protein is CASSWIKGGALGEQYF. Variable domain in full (rest from reference TRBV5-6 and TRBJ2-7): DAGVTQSPTHLIKTRGQQVTLRCSPKSGHDTVSWYQQALGQGPQFIFQYYEEEERQRGNFPDRFSGHQFPNYSSELNVNALLLGDSALYLCASSWIKGGALGEQYFGPGTRLTVT.

This clone was recorded once. V and J are TRBV10-1 and TRBJ2-2; 7 bases match TRBD2. With V trimmed by 6 bases and J by 8 bases, 12 bases remained unmatched. CDR3 length: 15 amino acids. Germline V CDR1 and CDR2: WNHNN, SYGVQD (reference sequence). The CDR3 DNA follows: TGCGCCAGCAGCCAACAGCGGGGCACCGTAGGGGAGCTGTTTTTT. Amino acids: CASSQQRGTVGELFF.

The chain uses TRBV6-5 and TRBJ2-7; unclear D gene. Germline CDR1 and CDR2: MNHEY and SVGAGI. Trimming left V 6 bases short and J 0 bases short, with 15 bases between. This CDR3 has 15 amino acids. CDR3 in amino acids: CASRGRSVPSYEQYF. CDR3 DNA sequence: TGTGCCAGCAGAGGCAGGTCTGTACCCTCCTACGAGCAGTACTTC.

The gene calls are TRBV19 and TRBJ2-1, with a weak D call TRBD1 (5 bases). The CDR3 has 14 amino acids. Germline loops: CDR1 LNHDA, CDR2 SQIVND (reference sequence). V was cut by 5 bases and J by 7 bases, with 15 bases left in between. This CDR3 reads CASSGRDSRNEQFF. The CDR3 DNA follows: TGTGCCAGTAGTGGAAGAGACAGTCGTAATGAGCAGTTCTTC.

Worth noting for this clone: The sample contains more than one DNA sequence encoding this CDR3. The chain employs TRBV10-3 and TRBJ1-5; TRBD1 is a possible D gene (5 bases). Deletions cut 3 bases from V and 0 bases from J, with 6 bases between. Germline loops: CDR1 ENHRY, CDR2 SYGVKD. The CDR3 runs to 14 residues. This chain's CDR3 is CAISDRGSNQPQHF. CDR3 bases: TGTGCCATCAGTGATAGGGGTAGCAATCAGCCCCAGCATTTT.

The V gene is TRBV27, the J gene TRBJ2-3; D may correspond to TRBD1 or TRBD2 (5 bases each). CDR3 length: 14 residues. Germline assignment: CDR1 MNHEY and CDR2 SMNVEV (reference sequence). Trimming cost V 5 bases and J 6 bases, with 15 bases left between them. The CDR3 DNA is TGTGCCAGCAGTAACCTCGGGGCGCGGGATACGCAGTATTTT. Protein product: CASSNLGARDTQYF.

A word on this clone: This specimen includes other DNA sequences encoding the same CDR3. The chain couples TRBV7-9 to TRBJ2-5, with TRBD2 identical over 9 bases. The CDR3 runs 14 residues. The junction had 2 bases not matched to a gene; V was cut back by 5 bases and J by 1 base. Germline V CDR1 and CDR2: SEHNR, FQNEAQ (reference sequence). CDR3 nucleotide sequence: TGTGCCAGCAGCCTGACTAGCGGCCAAGAGACCCAGTACTTC. Translating gives CASSLTSGQETQYF.

The rearrangement links TRBV25-1 to TRBJ2-2; 10 bases are shared with TRBD1. J was trimmed by 3 bases and V by 7 bases; bases with no gene match: 5. CDR1 and CDR2 from the germline V gene are MGHDK and SYGVNS. The CDR3 sequence is 15 residues long. CDR3 in DNA: TGTGCCAGCACCTGGACAGGGGGTCACACCGGGGAGCTGTTTTTT. Amino acids: CASTWTGGHTGELFF.

CDR3 residues: CASGTHFNEQFF. Here the CDR3 DNA reads TGTGCCAGCGGGACACACTTTAATGAGCAGTTCTTC. J is TRBJ2-1 and V is TRBV13; a possible D gene is TRBD1 (6 bases). V shed 8 bases and J shed 7 bases, with 12 bases lying between them. Germline lookup yields CDR1 PRHDT and CDR2 FYEKMQ (reference sequence). This CDR3 spans 12 amino acids.

DNA of the CDR3: TGTGCCAGCAGCCAAGATAGAGGGGCGGCTAACATGAACACTGAAGCTTTCTTT. This translates into CASSQDRGAANMNTEAFF. This sequence joins TRBV14 and TRBJ1-1, with TRBD1 as a possible D gene (5 bases). CDR3 length: 18 amino acids. Between the trimmed V and J ends, which lost 0 bases and 0 bases, there was a span of 17 bases. Germline V gene data show CDR1 as SGHDN and CDR2 as FVKESK.

V is TRBV5-6 and J is TRBJ1-2; tentative D call: TRBD1 (5 bases). V lost 2 bases and J lost 4, with 12 bases in between. CDR1 is SGHDT and CDR2 is YYEEEE in the germline V gene. CDR3 length: 14 residues. CDR3 in DNA: TGTGCCAGCAGCTTTCTGGCAGGGCCCTATGGCTACACCTTC. Encoded protein: CASSFLAGPYGYTF.

The rearrangement links TRBV7-9 to TRBJ1-1; tentative D call: TRBD1 (5 bases). The CDR3 runs to 16 residues. Per germline, CDR1 SEHNR and CDR2 FQNEAQ (reference sequence). Trimming stripped 5 bases from V and 1 base from J, with 17 bases between. CDR3 nucleotides: TGTGCCAGCAGCCCTCCGGGACGGATAAAGAACACTGAAGCTTTCTTT. Its translation: CASSPPGRIKNTEAFF. The complete variable domain, with remaining parts taken from reference TRBV7-9 and TRBJ1-1, reads DTGVSQNPRHKITKRGQNVTFRCDPISEHNRLYWYRQTLGQGPEFLTYFQNEAQLEKSRLLSDRFSAERPKGSFSTLEIQRTEQGDSAMYLCASSPPGRIKNTEAFFGQGTRLTVV.

The J gene is TRBJ2-1, the V gene TRBV2, with 9 bases aligning to TRBD1. Germline values: CDR1 SNHLY, CDR2 FYNNEI. The CDR3 has 16 residues. Trimming took 1 base from V and 3 from J; bases not matched to a gene: 4. CDR3 in DNA: TGTGCCAGCAGTGAAGGGGGACAGGGAGGCTACAATGAGCAGTTCTTC. It encodes CASSEGGQGGYNEQFF.

CDR3 DNA sequence: TGTGCCAGCAGTGTCCGACTAGCGGACTACGAGCAGTACTTC. Its translation: CASSVRLADYEQYF. The chain has TRBV2 and TRBJ2-7, with TRBD2 matching 9 bases. This CDR3 spans 14 amino acids. Germline V gene sequence: CDR1 SNHLY, CDR2 FYNNEI. The junction had 4 bases not matched to a gene; V was cut back by 4 bases and J by 3 bases.